This entry lists 11 T cell receptor beta chains sequenced from one sample in a study of T-cell reconstitution after alpha-beta-depleted transplantation in children. Preparation of the TCRbeta library involved a method that used unique molecular identifiers. Each CDR3 protein gets one entry after TCRdb re-called the PCR reads with MiXCR. The sample consists of 150,000 to 200,000 distinct CDR3 sequences, approximately 6.6% of them appearing once. Sequencing used PBMCs from the stem cell graft donor, obtained from the stem cell graft. The receptor set was obtained from a human donor who donated a stem cell graft to a child with Wiskott-Aldrich syndrome.

The rearrangement uses TRBV30 and TRBJ2-7; 9 positions match TRBD1. The germline CDR1 and CDR2 sequences are GTSNPN and SVGIG (reference sequence). V trimming: 0 bases; J trimming: 3 bases; junction bases outside the gene matches: 3. This CDR3 has 14 amino acids. The DNA of the CDR3 is TGTGCCTGGAGTGTGGACAGGGGAGTCTACGAGCAGTACTTC. Amino acids: CAWSVDRGVYEQYF.

This clonotype was recorded many times. V and J are TRBV2 and TRBJ2-1; D is unresolved. The CDR3 is made up of 11 amino acids. Trimming cost V 7 bases and J 9 bases, with 10 bases left between them. Germline V gene lookup returns CDR1 SNHLY and CDR2 FYNNEI. For the CDR3, the DNA is TGTGCCAGCACCCGAACGAGTGAGCAGTTCTTC. Translated: CASTRTSEQFF.

V and J are TRBV18 and TRBJ1-1, with D unclear. CDR1 is KGHSH and CDR2 is LQKENI in the germline V gene. Trimming removed 6 bases from V and 2 bases from J, with 16 bases in between. The CDR3 has 15 amino acids. CDR3 sequence: CASSQSRTLNTEAFF. CDR3 nucleotide sequence: TGTGCCAGCTCGCAATCAAGGACCTTAAACACTGAAGCTTTCTTT.

There are many counts of this clonotype. One end of the junction does not line up with germline, which may come from a read error. This chain connects TRBV20-1 to TRBJ2-4; 7 bases map to TRBD1. The germline V gene encodes CDR1 DFQATT and CDR2 SNEGSKA (reference sequence). The length of the CDR3 is 12 residues. CDR3: CSVRRQGEIQYF. The CDR3 region has the DNA TGCAGTGTTAGACGACAGGGTGAAATTCAGTACTTC.

In this sample, this clonotype turned up a few times. V is TRBV11-3 and J is TRBJ1-1; 7 nucleotides line up with TRBD1. Germline V gene data show CDR1 as SGHNT and CDR2 as YENEEA. V lost 2 bases and J lost 3; bases outside the gene matches: 3. CDR3 length: 14 amino acids. CDR3 amino acids: CASSLRQGDTEAFF. The CDR3 coding sequence is TGTGCCAGCAGCTTACGGCAGGGGGACACTGAAGCTTTCTTT.

This clonotype was seen many times. The chain combines TRBV10-3 with TRBJ2-3; 9 nucleotides agree with TRBD1. CDR1 ENHRY and CDR2 SYGVKD come from the germline V gene. The CDR3 runs to 15 residues. Germline trimming cut 6 bases from V and 5 bases from J; bases unmatched to any gene: 9. The CDR3 here is CAIREQGAFGDTQYF. The CDR3 DNA reads TGTGCCATCAGGGAACAGGGGGCTTTTGGAGATACGCAGTATTTT.

This clonotype was seen repeatedly, ten times or more. In nucleotides, the CDR3 is TGCAGTGGCCAGAGGGGGCAGCCCGGCACCGGGGAGCTGTTTTTT. Translated, it gives CSGQRGQPGTGELFF. This sequence joins TRBV20-1 and TRBJ2-2, with TRBD1 matching over 7 bases. This CDR3 has 15 residues. J gave up 4 bases and V 7 bases, and 12 bases lay outside the gene matches. CDR1 and CDR2 (germline): DFQATT, SNEGSKA (reference sequence).

Here the CDR3 reads CATSDPKTSGYGYTF. The CDR3 DNA is TGTGCCACCAGTGATCCTAAGACGAGCGGGTATGGCTACACCTTC. This sequence joins TRBV24-1 and TRBJ1-2, with D unclear. The CDR3 is 15 residues long. V shed 3 bases and J shed 5 bases, with 15 bases lying between them. The V gene's germline CDR1 is KGHDR and CDR2 SFDVKD.

There are a few counts of this clonotype. DNA for the CDR3: TGTGCCAGCAGCCCTCTACTAGCGGTCTCCTACAATGAGCAGTTCTTC. Translation gives CASSPLLAVSYNEQFF. The chain combines TRBV11-2 with TRBJ2-1; TRBD2 agrees at 8 bases. V trimming: 5 bases; J trimming: 0 bases; junction bases outside the gene matches: 6. This CDR3 is built from 16 residues. CDR1 is SGHAT, CDR2 FQNNGV, per germline.

V usage is TRBV5-1 and J usage is TRBJ1-1, with D tentatively TRBD1 (6 bases). This CDR3 has 14 residues. Per the germline V gene, CDR1 is SGHRS and CDR2 is YFSETQ. The ends were cut back, 2 bases at V and 5 bases at J, with 13 bases in the middle. Written as DNA, the CDR3 is TGCGCCAGCAGCTTCGGGACACCTTTGACTGAAGCTTTCTTT. It yields the protein CASSFGTPLTEAFF.

This clonotype was observed many times. The J gene is TRBJ2-1, the V gene TRBV20-1, with a tentative D call TRBD1 (5 bases). This CDR3 has 15 residues. Germline V gene data show CDR1 as DFQATT and CDR2 as SNEGSKA (reference sequence). Between the trimmed V and J ends, which lost 0 bases and 1 base, there was a span of 10 bases. This CDR3 reads CSARDKGQSYNEQFF. In DNA, the CDR3 is TGCAGTGCTAGAGATAAGGGGCAGTCCTACAATGAGCAGTTCTTC.